These 9 T cell receptor beta chains were sequenced from one sample in a study of shared clonotypes between healthy human individuals. This table comes from immunoSEQ multiplex PCR, and its TCRdb copy is limited to in-frame clones, with some not included. The sample holds approximately 2.4 million clones, more than 90% seen once. Sequencing was done on a sample of naive CD4+ T cells sorted from blood. The subset is: CD45RA+ positively selected. The source of these receptors is a man aged 18 to 30 in good health.

The V gene is TRBV30, the J gene TRBJ2-3; no definite D call. V was pared by 3 bases and J by 2 bases, with 18 bases between. This CDR3 comprises 16 residues. Looked up from germline, CDR1 is GTSNPN and CDR2 is SVGIG (reference sequence). The CDR3, as DNA: TGTGCCTGGAGCAAGATTCGGCGGACGACCACAGATACGCAGTATTTT. This encodes CAWSKIRRTTTDTQYF.

Only one count was recorded for this clone. The chain recombines TRBV5-4 with TRBJ2-3, with TRBD2 matching over 14 bases. The V gene's germline CDR1 is SGHNT and CDR2 YYREEE (reference sequence). With V trimmed by 7 bases and J by 4 bases, 2 bases remained unmatched. The CDR3 spans 14 residues. This CDR3 is CASSTSGGADTQYF. Written as DNA, the CDR3 is TGTGCCAGCTCGACTAGCGGGGGGGCAGATACGCAGTATTTT.

The CDR3 reads CASRKGQGLGYTF. CDR3 nucleotides: TGTGCCAGCAGAAAGGGACAGGGACTTGGCTACACCTTC. The chain employs TRBV28 and TRBJ1-2; 9 bases align to TRBD1. The CDR3 runs 13 residues. With 6 bases clipped from V and 7 bases from J, the junction kept 6 bases outside the gene matches. Germline-derived CDR1 and CDR2 are MDHEN and SYDVKM.

The rearrangement uses TRBV6-5 and TRBJ1-1, with D perhaps TRBD1 (5 bases). With 10 bases removed from V and 3 bases from J, the gap between germline ends came to 12 bases. Germline V gene data show CDR1 as MNHEY and CDR2 as SVGAGI. This CDR3 is built from 12 residues. Written as DNA, the CDR3 is TGTGCCACTGGGGGAAGGGACACTGAAGCTTTCTTT. Translating gives CATGGRDTEAFF.

V is TRBV4-3 and J is TRBJ2-2, with TRBD2 matching over 13 bases. Germline values: CDR1 LGHNA, CDR2 YSLEER. The J segment lost 5 bases and the V segment lost 4 bases, leaving 7 bases of the junction unmatched. There are 17 residues in the CDR3. CDR3 DNA sequence: TGCGCCAGCAGCCTGATTACTAGCGGGAGGGCGACCGGGGAGCTGTTTTTT. This encodes CASSLITSGRATGELFF.

The chain recombines TRBV10-3 with TRBJ2-3; TRBD1 matches at 9 bases. V was pared by 2 bases and J by 2 bases, with 5 bases of the junction left unmatched. The CDR3 length is 16 residues. The V gene's germline CDR1 is ENHRY and CDR2 SYGVKD. In nucleotides, the CDR3 is TGTGCCATCAGTGAGCTGGGACAGGGCCCCACAGATACGCAGTATTTT. Residues: CAISELGQGPTDTQYF.

This sequence joins TRBV6-5 and TRBJ2-5; weak D call: TRBD1 (6 bases). CDR1 and CDR2 from the germline V gene are MNHEY and SVGAGI. Between the trimmed V and J ends, which lost 2 bases and 5 bases, there was a span of 15 bases. The length of the CDR3 is 15 residues. This chain's CDR3 is CASSYGSGVRETQYF. CDR3 sequence (DNA): TGTGCCAGCAGTTACGGGTCAGGGGTTAGGGAGACCCAGTACTTC.

The rearrangement joins TRBV5-1 to TRBJ2-7; D gene uncertain. The V end lost 4 bases, the J end lost 3 bases, and 11 bases lay between the germline ends. This CDR3 is 13 amino acids long. Germline CDR1 is SGHRS and CDR2 is YFSETQ. CDR3 DNA sequence: TGCGCCAGCAGCCCCTTAGGGTTCTACGAGCAGTACTTC. This codes for CASSPLGFYEQYF.

V gene TRBV2 combines with J gene TRBJ1-6; D is perhaps TRBD1 (5 bases). V lost 6 bases to trimming and J lost 10 bases, with 19 bases between them. Germline loops: CDR1 SNHLY, CDR2 FYNNEI. CDR3 length: 15 amino acids. The chain's CDR3 is CASRAGTSSLSPLHF. CDR3 DNA sequence: TGTGCCAGCAGAGCAGGGACCAGTTCGTTATCACCCCTCCACTTT.